Following are 23 T cell receptor beta chains from one sample sequenced in a study of OX40 agonist ivuxolimab in advanced cancers. Assay: immunoSEQ multiplex PCR; the TCRdb copy retains only in-frame clones and omits some. Of over 20,000 clones in the sample, approximately 83% are singletons; the top ten hold around 16%. Material: CD4+ or CD8+ T cells sorted from blood, obtained in a trial of the OX40 agonist ivuxolimab. All receptors come from an adult with an advanced solid tumor such as melanoma, head and neck, liver or kidney cancer.

The chain carries TRBV5-1 and TRBJ2-5; 13 bases are a match to TRBD2. This CDR3 comprises 15 residues. Germline CDR1 reads SGHRS; CDR2 reads YFSETQ. Trimming took 2 bases from V and 5 from J; bases not matched to a gene: 3. CDR3 region: CASSLGTSGEETQYF. The CDR3 DNA reads TGCGCCAGCAGCTTAGGGACTAGCGGGGAGGAGACCCAGTACTTC.

This sequence joins TRBV5-1 and TRBJ2-2; TRBD2 matches 8 bases. In germline, CDR1 is SGHRS, CDR2 YFSETQ. After removal of 5 bases from V and 2 bases from J, the junction contained 5 bases not matched to a gene. This CDR3 has 15 residues. CDR3 DNA: TGCGCCAGCAGTGGTAGCGGGAAAAACACCGGGGAGCTGTTTTTT. It is translated as CASSGSGKNTGELFF.

The V call is TRBV7-9, the J call TRBJ2-7, with unresolved D. Between the trimmed V and J ends, which lost 2 bases and 3 bases, there was a span of 8 bases. The CDR3 is made up of 13 amino acids. Germline lookup yields CDR1 SEHNR and CDR2 FQNEAQ (reference sequence). The CDR3 DNA sequence: TGTGCCAGCAGCTTATTTGGGCTCTACGAGCAGTACTTC. As protein: CASSLFGLYEQYF.

This sequence joins TRBV7-8 and TRBJ1-6, with D possibly being TRBD1 (5 bases). Germline V gene sequence: CDR1 SGHVS, CDR2 FQNEAQ. The CDR3 runs to 16 residues. V was clipped by 6 bases and J by 4 bases, with 16 bases between them. The CDR3 loop is CASSPSGTQYNSPLHF. CDR3 sequence (DNA): TGTGCCAGCAGTCCATCAGGGACCCAGTATAATTCACCCCTCCACTTT.

V is TRBV10-3 and J is TRBJ1-1; D is ambiguous. There are 13 residues in the CDR3. The germline V gene has CDR1 ENHRY and CDR2 SYGVKD. Trimming removed 3 bases from V and 8 bases from J, with 13 bases in between. The CDR3 reads CAISEHTETEAFF. The DNA for the CDR3 is TGTGCCATCAGTGAACACACTGAGACGGAAGCTTTCTTT.

This clone was seen more than once but under ten times. The chain is built from TRBV5-1 and TRBJ2-7, with 10 nucleotides matching TRBD1. Trimming at V came to 4 bases and at J to 11 bases, leaving 6 bases not matched to a gene. Germline loops: CDR1 SGHRS, CDR2 YFSETQ. The CDR3 runs to 12 residues. The CDR3 loop reads CASSPGTGEEYF. The CDR3, as DNA: TGCGCCAGCAGCCCCGGGACAGGGGAGGAGTACTTC.

This clone was recorded once. This chain connects TRBV18 to TRBJ1-6; D unclear. The length of the CDR3 is 15 residues. V was shortened by 3 bases and J by 0 bases, with 6 bases between the two germline ends. CDR1 and CDR2 (germline): KGHSH, LQKENI. The CDR3 DNA reads as TGTGCCAGCTCACCTGACGGCTCCTATAATTCACCCCTCCACTTT. Translation gives CASSPDGSYNSPLHF.

V gene TRBV6-5 combines with J gene TRBJ1-1, with unresolved D. Deletions cut 3 bases from V and 0 bases from J, with 11 bases between. CDR1 is MNHEY and CDR2 is SVGAGI in the germline V gene. CDR3 length: 15 amino acids. Here the CDR3 DNA reads TGTGCCAGCAGTTATCGCTCGGGGATGAACACTGAAGCTTTCTTT. Its translation is CASSYRSGMNTEAFF.

The chain couples TRBV6-4 to TRBJ2-2, with 9 bases that match TRBD1. Germline lookup yields CDR1 MRHNA and CDR2 SNTAGT. V was pared by 6 bases and J by 4 bases, with 0 bases of the junction left unmatched. This CDR3 is built from 13 residues. The CDR3 is CASRQGATGELFF. CDR3 DNA sequence: TGTGCCAGCAGACAGGGGGCCACCGGGGAGCTGTTTTTT.

V is TRBV5-1 and J is TRBJ1-1; D is uncertain. This CDR3 is built from 13 residues. Germline V gene lookup returns CDR1 SGHRS and CDR2 YFSETQ. Trimming left V 7 bases short and J 1 base short, with 11 bases between. CDR3 in amino acids: CASGEPGNTEAFF. In nucleotides, the CDR3 is TGCGCCAGCGGCGAGCCGGGGAACACTGAAGCTTTCTTT.

CDR3 bases: TGTGCCAGCAGTTCGGCGGGGGGGCGGGAGACCCAGTACTTC. This sequence encodes CASSSAGGRETQYF. V usage is TRBV6-5 and J usage is TRBJ2-5; 9 bases are shared with TRBD2. CDR3 length: 14 amino acids. After removal of 4 bases from V and 5 bases from J, the junction contained 5 bases not matched to a gene. Germline V gene lookup returns CDR1 MNHEY and CDR2 SVGAGI.

J is TRBJ2-7 and V is TRBV18; 8 positions match TRBD1. Germline CDR1 reads KGHSH; CDR2 reads LQKENI. V lost 6 bases, J lost 4 bases, and 5 bases stayed unmatched. The CDR3 length is 13 residues. This CDR3 is CASSPTGGYEQYF. The CDR3 DNA reads TGTGCCAGCTCTCCAACAGGGGGGTACGAGCAGTACTTC.

The CDR3 bases are TGTGCCAGTAGTATGTATTCGGGCAGGGGATTCAATGAGCAGTTCTTC. Amino acid sequence: CASSMYSGRGFNEQFF. V gene TRBV19 combines with J gene TRBJ2-1; the D gene is possibly TRBD1 (6 bases). CDR3 length: 16 amino acids. The germline V and J ends were trimmed by 3 bases and 6 bases, with 18 bases remaining between them. Germline CDR1 reads LNHDA; CDR2 reads SQIVND (reference sequence).

The CDR3 DNA reads as TGTGCCAGCAGCCGACTAGGTATGCCCACCGGGGAGCTGTTTTTT. It encodes CASSRLGMPTGELFF. The chain employs TRBV6-5 and TRBJ2-2, with a weak D call TRBD2 (6 bases). The CDR3 contains 15 residues. Germline V gene lookup returns CDR1 MNHEY and CDR2 SVGAGI. Trimming removed 6 bases at V and 4 bases at J, with 15 bases between.

The chain employs TRBV20-1 and TRBJ2-3; D not resolved. Looked up from germline, CDR1 is DFQATT and CDR2 is SNEGSKA (reference sequence). V was cut by 5 bases and J by 7 bases, with 10 bases left in between. This CDR3 has 11 residues. The CDR3 DNA reads as TGCAGTGCTGTACGCTCGAATACGCAGTATTTT. It codes for CSAVRSNTQYF.

The chain links TRBV7-8 to TRBJ2-5; the D gene could be TRBD1 or TRBD2 (5 bases each). V was pared by 5 bases and J by 7 bases, with 17 bases between. This CDR3 has 14 amino acids. Germline lookup yields CDR1 SGHVS and CDR2 FQNEAQ. CDR3 DNA sequence: TGTGCCAGCAGCCCTGGAGGACCCCAGGGGACCCAGTACTTC. As protein: CASSPGGPQGTQYF. The variable domain in full, completed from reference TRBV7-8 and TRBJ2-5, reads GAGVSQSPRYKVAKRGQDVALRCDPISGHVSLFWYQQALGQGPEFLTYFQNEAQLDKSGLPSDRFFAERPEGSVSTLKIQRTQQEDSAVYLCASSPGGPQGTQYFGPGTRLLVL.

The chain combines TRBV9 with TRBJ2-1, with D perhaps TRBD1 (6 bases). This CDR3 contains 16 residues. Germline CDR1 is SGDLS and CDR2 is YYNGEE. V lost 0 bases, J lost 2 bases, and 12 bases lay in between. The DNA of the CDR3 is TGTGCCAGCAGCGTAGGTGGCAGGGGCCCCTACAATGAGCAGTTCTTC. The encoded protein is CASSVGGRGPYNEQFF.

V gene TRBV6-1 combines with J gene TRBJ1-1; perhaps TRBD1 as D (5 bases). CDR3 size: 16 residues. Germline lookup yields CDR1 MNHNS and CDR2 SASEGT. V gave up 6 bases and J gave up 5 bases, with 22 bases separating them. DNA for the CDR3: TGTGCCAGCAGGGAAACCCTAGGGGTTGCGGGGACTGAAGCTTTCTTT. Residues: CASRETLGVAGTEAFF.

Only one count was recorded for this clone. The chain combines TRBV2 with TRBJ1-5; D remains ambiguous. The V end lost 1 base, the J end lost 2 bases, and 18 bases lay between the germline ends. Germline CDR1 reads SNHLY; CDR2 reads FYNNEI. This CDR3 region has 18 residues. The CDR3 region is CASSEGSFSSLGNQPQHF. CDR3 DNA: TGTGCCAGCAGTGAAGGAAGTTTTTCATCTTTGGGCAATCAGCCCCAGCATTTT.

The sample holds one count of this clone. The gene calls are TRBV2 and TRBJ2-3; D remains unclear. CDR3 length: 12 residues. V lost 8 bases and J lost 2, with 8 bases in between. Germline V gene lookup returns CDR1 SNHLY and CDR2 FYNNEI. The CDR3 sequence is CASRISTDTQYF. The CDR3 DNA is TGTGCCAGCCGTATTTCCACAGATACGCAGTATTTT.

V and J are TRBV25-1 and TRBJ2-1; 7 bases line up with TRBD2. CDR3 size: 17 residues. Germline CDR1 and CDR2: MGHDK and SYGVNS. V was pared by 8 bases and J by 10 bases, with 23 bases of the junction left unmatched. In DNA, the CDR3 is TGTGCCAGCTCAATGATGGGGGGGGACGCCTGGACCAGAGAGCAGTTCTTC. Translating it yields CASSMMGGDAWTREQFF.

V is TRBV4-1 and J is TRBJ2-7; 10 bases line up with TRBD1. The V and J ends lost 2 bases and 2 bases, in that order; junction bases with no gene match: 3. The CDR3 totals 15 residues. Germline V gene sequence: CDR1 MGHRA, CDR2 YSYEKL. The CDR3 loop reads CASSQSGTGAYEQYF. As DNA, the CDR3 is TGCGCCAGCAGCCAATCCGGGACAGGGGCCTACGAGCAGTACTTC.

The chain carries TRBV6-1 and TRBJ2-5; D perhaps matches TRBD1 (5 bases). CDR3 length: 13 amino acids. Trimming removed 5 bases from V and 1 base from J, with 8 bases in between. Looked up from germline, CDR1 is MNHNS and CDR2 is SASEGT. The CDR3 DNA follows: TGTGCCAGCAGTCGGACATTCCAAGAGACCCAGTACTTC. Translation: CASSRTFQETQYF.